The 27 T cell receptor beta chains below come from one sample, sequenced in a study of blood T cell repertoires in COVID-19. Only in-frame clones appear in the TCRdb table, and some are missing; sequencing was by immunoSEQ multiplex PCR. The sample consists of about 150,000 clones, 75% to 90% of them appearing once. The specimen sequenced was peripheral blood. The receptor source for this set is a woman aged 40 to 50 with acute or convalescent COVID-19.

The CDR3 loop reads CASSTPWAGLNTEAFF. In nucleotides, the CDR3 is TGTGCCAGCTCAACACCCTGGGCAGGATTGAACACTGAAGCTTTCTTT. The chain couples TRBV19 to TRBJ1-1; D uncertain. The V end lost 9 bases, the J end lost 0 bases, and 20 bases lay between the germline ends. The CDR3 has 16 residues. Germline V lookup: CDR1 LNHDA, CDR2 SQIVND (reference sequence).

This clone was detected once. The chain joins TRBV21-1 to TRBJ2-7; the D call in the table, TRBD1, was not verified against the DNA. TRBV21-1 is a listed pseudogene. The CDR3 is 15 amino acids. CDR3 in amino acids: CASSSRDRDPYEQYF. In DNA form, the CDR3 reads TGTGCCAGCAGCTCACGGGACAGGGACCCCTACGAGCAGTACTTC.

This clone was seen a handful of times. The CDR3 here is CASSQDGVGRYTF. The CDR3 nucleotides read TGCGCCAGCAGCCAAGATGGCGTGGGGCGCTACACCTTC. This chain joins TRBV4-1 and TRBJ1-2; D perhaps matches TRBD1 (5 bases). V was trimmed by 0 bases and J by 9 bases, leaving 11 bases between them. The CDR3 length is 13 residues. The V gene's germline CDR1 is MGHRA and CDR2 YSYEKL.

CDR3 amino acids: CASRKEATNEKLFF. CDR3 coding DNA: TGTGCCAGCCGGAAGGAGGCAACTAATGAAAAACTGTTTTTT. J is TRBJ1-4 and V is TRBV2; D is uncertain. Germline V gives CDR1 SNHLY, CDR2 FYNNEI. The CDR3 is 14 amino acids. Trimming left V 8 bases short and J 0 bases short, with 10 bases between.

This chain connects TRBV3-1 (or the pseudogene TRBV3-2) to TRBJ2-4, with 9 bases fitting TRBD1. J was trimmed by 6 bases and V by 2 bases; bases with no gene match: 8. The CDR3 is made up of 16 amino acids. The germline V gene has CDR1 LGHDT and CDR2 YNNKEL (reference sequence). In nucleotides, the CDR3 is TGTGCCAGCAGCCAACGACAGGGGGGGGGCGGAAACATTCAGTACTTC. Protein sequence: CASSQRQGGGGNIQYF.

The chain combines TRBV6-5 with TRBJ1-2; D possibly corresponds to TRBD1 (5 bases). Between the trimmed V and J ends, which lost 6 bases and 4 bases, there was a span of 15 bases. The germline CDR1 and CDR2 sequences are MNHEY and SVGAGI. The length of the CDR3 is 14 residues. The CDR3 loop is CASSKATVGYGYTF. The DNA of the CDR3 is TGTGCCAGCAGCAAAGCGACAGTCGGCTATGGCTACACCTTC.

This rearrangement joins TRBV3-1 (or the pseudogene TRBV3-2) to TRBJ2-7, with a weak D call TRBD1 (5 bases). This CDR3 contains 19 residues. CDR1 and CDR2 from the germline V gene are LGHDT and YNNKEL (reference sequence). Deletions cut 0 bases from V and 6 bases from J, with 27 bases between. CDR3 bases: TGTGCCAGCAGCCAAGATAGTTTAACGGACATGGGCCTTGTAGGCGAGCAGTACTTC. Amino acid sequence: CASSQDSLTDMGLVGEQYF.

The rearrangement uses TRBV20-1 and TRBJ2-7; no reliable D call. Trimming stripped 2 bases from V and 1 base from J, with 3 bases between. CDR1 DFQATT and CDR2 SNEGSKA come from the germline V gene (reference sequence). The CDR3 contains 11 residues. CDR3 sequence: CSARISYEQYF. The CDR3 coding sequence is TGCAGTGCTAGAATATCCTACGAGCAGTACTTC.

The CDR3 is CASSLGPGGNEKLFF. The CDR3 bases are TGTGCCAGCAGCTTAGGTCCAGGGGGTAATGAAAAACTGTTTTTT. J is TRBJ1-4 and V is TRBV7-9; 7 bases are shared with TRBD1. The V gene end was trimmed by 1 base and the J gene end by 4 bases; junction bases not matched to a gene: 3. The CDR3 is 15 residues long. Germline V gene sequence: CDR1 SEHNR, CDR2 FQNEAQ (reference sequence).

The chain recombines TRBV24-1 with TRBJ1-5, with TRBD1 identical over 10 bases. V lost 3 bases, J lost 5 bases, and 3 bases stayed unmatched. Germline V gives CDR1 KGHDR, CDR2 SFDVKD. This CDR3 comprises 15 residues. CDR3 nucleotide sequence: TGTGCCACCAGTGATGCGGGGACAGGGGATCAGCCCCAGCATTTT. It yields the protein CATSDAGTGDQPQHF.

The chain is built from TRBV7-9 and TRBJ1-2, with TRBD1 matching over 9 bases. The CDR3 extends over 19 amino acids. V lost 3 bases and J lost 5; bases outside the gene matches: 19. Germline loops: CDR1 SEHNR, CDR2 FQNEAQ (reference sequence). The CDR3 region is CASSFEPNPGTGFGYGYTF. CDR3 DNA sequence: TGTGCCAGCAGCTTTGAACCAAACCCCGGGACAGGGTTTGGATATGGCTACACCTTC.

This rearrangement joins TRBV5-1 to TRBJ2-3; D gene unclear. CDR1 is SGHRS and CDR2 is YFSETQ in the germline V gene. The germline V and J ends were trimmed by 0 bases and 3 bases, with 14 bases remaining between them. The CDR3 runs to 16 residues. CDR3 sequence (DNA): TGCGCCAGCAGCTTGGGGCTAGTGGGTCGAACAGATACGCAGTATTTT. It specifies CASSLGLVGRTDTQYF.

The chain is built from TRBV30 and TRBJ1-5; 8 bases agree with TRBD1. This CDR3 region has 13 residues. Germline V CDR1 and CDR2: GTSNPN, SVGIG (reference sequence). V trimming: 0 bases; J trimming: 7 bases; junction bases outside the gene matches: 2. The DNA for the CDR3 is TGTGCCTGGAGTGTACAGGGGGGACAGCCCCAGCATTTT. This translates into CAWSVQGGQPQHF.

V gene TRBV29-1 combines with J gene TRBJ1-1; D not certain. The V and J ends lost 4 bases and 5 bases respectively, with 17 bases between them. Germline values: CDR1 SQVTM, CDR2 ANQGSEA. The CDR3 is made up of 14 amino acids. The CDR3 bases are TGCAGCGTTGGGTCGCCCCGGGGAGGGACTGAAGCTTTCTTT. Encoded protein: CSVGSPRGGTEAFF. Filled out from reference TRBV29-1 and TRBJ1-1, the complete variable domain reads SAVISQKPSRDICQRGTSLTIQCQVDSQVTMMFWYRQQPGQSLTLIATANQGSEATYESGFVIDKFPISRPNLTFSTLTVSNMSPEDSSIYLCSVGSPRGGTEAFFGQGTRLTVV.

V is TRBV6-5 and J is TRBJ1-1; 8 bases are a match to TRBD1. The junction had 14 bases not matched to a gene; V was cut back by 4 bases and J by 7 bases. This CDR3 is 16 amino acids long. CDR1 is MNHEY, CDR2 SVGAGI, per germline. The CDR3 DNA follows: TGTGCCAGCAGTTCCACCACCGGACAGGGCTTGGGTGAAGCTTTCTTT. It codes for CASSSTTGQGLGEAFF.

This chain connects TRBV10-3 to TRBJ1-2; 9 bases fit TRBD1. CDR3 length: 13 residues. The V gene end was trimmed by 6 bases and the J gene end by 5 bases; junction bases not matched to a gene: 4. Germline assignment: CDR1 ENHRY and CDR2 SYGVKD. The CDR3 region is CAISSGTGYGYTF. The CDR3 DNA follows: TGTGCCATCAGCTCCGGGACAGGGTATGGCTACACCTTC.

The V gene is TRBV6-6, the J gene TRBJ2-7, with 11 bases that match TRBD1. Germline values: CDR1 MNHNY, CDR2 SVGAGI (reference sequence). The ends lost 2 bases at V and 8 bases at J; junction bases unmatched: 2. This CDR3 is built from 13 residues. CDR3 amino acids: CASSYGTGGKQYF. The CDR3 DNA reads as TGTGCCAGCAGTTACGGGACAGGGGGAAAGCAGTACTTC.

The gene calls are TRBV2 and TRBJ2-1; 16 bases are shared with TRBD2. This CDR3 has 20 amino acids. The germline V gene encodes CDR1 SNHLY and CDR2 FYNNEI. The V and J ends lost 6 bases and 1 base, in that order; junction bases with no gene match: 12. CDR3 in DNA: TGTGCCAGCAGGAGGTGGGGACTAGCGGGGGGGCCGGAGTCCTACAATGAGCAGTTCTTC. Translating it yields CASRRWGLAGGPESYNEQFF. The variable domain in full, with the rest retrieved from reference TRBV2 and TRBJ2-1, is EPEVTQTPSHQVTQMGQEVILRCVPISNHLYFYWYRQILGQKVEFLVSFYNNEISEKSEIFDDQFSVERPDGSNFTLKIRSTKLEDSAMYFCASRRWGLAGGPESYNEQFFGPGTRLTVL.

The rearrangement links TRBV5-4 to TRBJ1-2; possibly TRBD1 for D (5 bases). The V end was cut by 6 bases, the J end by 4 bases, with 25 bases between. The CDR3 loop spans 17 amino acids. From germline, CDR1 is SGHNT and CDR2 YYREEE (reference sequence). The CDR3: CASNPAGLLIEGYGYTF. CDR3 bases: TGTGCCAGCAACCCGGCGGGACTCCTAATAGAAGGCTATGGCTACACCTTC.

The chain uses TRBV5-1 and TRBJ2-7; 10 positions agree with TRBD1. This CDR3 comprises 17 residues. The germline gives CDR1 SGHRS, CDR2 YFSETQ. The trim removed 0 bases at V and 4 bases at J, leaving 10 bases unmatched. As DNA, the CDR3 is TGCGCCAGCAGCTTGGACGGAATGCCGGGACAGGGGTACGAGCAGTACTTC. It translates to CASSLDGMPGQGYEQYF.

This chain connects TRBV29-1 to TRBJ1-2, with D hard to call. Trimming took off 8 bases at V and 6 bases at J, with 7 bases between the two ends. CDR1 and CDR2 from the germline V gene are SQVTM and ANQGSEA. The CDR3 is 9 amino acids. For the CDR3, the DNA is TGCAGCACGGTAGATGGCTACACCTTC. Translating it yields CSTVDGYTF.

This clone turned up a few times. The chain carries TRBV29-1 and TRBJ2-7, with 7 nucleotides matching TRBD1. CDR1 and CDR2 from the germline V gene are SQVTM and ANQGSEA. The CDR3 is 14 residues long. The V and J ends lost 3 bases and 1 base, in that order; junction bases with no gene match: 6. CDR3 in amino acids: CSVEGLGQSYEQYF. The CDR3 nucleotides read TGCAGCGTTGAGGGCTTGGGACAGTCCTACGAGCAGTACTTC.

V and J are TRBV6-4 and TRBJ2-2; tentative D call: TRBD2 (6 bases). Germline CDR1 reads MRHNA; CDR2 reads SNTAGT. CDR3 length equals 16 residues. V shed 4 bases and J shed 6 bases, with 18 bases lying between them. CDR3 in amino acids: CASSVLGLRFPGELFF. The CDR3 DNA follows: TGTGCCAGCAGTGTGCTCGGACTAAGGTTTCCCGGGGAGCTGTTTTTT.

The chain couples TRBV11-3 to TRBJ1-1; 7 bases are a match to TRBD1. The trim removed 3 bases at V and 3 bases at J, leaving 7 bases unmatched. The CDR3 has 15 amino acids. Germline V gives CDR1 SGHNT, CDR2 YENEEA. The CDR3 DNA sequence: TGTGCCAGCAGCTTGTCCGGGACAGTTTACACTGAAGCTTTCTTT. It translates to CASSLSGTVYTEAFF.

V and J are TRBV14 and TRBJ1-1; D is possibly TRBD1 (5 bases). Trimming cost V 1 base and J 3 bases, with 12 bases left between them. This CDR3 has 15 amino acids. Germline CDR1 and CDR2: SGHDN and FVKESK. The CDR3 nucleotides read TGTGCCAGCAGCCAAGGCCCAGGGAAACACACTGAAGCTTTCTTT. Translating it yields CASSQGPGKHTEAFF.

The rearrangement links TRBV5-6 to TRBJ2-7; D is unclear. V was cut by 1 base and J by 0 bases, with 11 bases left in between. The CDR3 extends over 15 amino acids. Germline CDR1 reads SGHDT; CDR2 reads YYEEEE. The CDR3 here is CASSLLVSGSYEQYF. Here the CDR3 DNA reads TGTGCCAGCAGCTTGTTAGTATCGGGCTCCTACGAGCAGTACTTC.

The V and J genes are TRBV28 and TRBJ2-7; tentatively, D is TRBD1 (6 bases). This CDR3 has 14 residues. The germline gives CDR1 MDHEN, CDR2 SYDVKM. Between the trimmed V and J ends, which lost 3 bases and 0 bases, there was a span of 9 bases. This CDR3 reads CASSFTGISYEQYF. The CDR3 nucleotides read TGTGCCAGCAGTTTCACAGGGATCTCCTACGAGCAGTACTTC.